Listed below are T cell receptor beta chains from one sample, sequenced in a study of control samples from healthy donors and cancer patients. Sequencing was performed with immunoSEQ multiplex PCR; in TCRdb, only in-frame clones are kept and a portion is missing. The repertoire holds about 120,000 clones, about 92% seen once, with about 1.5% in the top ten. Sequencing was carried out using PBMCs. These receptors came from a man over 45 with head and neck cancer. CDR3s include the opening cysteine and the closing phenylalanine or tryptophan. A D gene is named only where the DNA matches it firmly. Rows may omit the clone size; those that give it use once, few, many or a size class.

.	TRBV5-1	TRBJ2-1	.	CASSLVGGSSYNEQFF	TGCGCCAGCAGCTTGGTCGGTGGGAGCTCCTACAATGAGCAGTTCTTC
.	TRBV19	TRBJ2-2	.	CASSRGGDSLNTGELFF	TGTGCCAGTAGTCGAGGGGGGGACTCACTGAACACCGGGGAGCTGTTTTTT
.	TRBV7-2	TRBJ1-1	TRBD1	CASSSEGGQAGAFF	TGTGCCAGCAGCTCCGAGGGGGGACAGGCGGGAGCTTTCTTT
.	TRBV9	TRBJ1-3	.	CASSVAGGGNTIYF	TGTGCCAGCAGCGTAGCGGGCGGAGGGAACACCATATATTTT
.	TRBV18	TRBJ2-5	.	CASSPPAAIATQYF	TGTGCCAGCTCACCACCGGCGGCTATAGCAACCCAGTACTTC
.	TRBV5-6	TRBJ2-1	.	CASSSRWWVGGDEQFF	TGTGCCAGCAGCTCCCGGTGGTGGGTCGGGGGTGATGAGCAGTTCTTC
.	TRBV6-5	TRBJ1-2	.	CASSLQGRSNYGYTF	TGTGCCAGCAGCTTACAGGGTCGGAGTAACTATGGCTACACCTTC
.	TRBV7-6	TRBJ2-5	.	CASSQSPASQETQYF	TGTGCCAGCAGCCAATCGCCAGCCAGCCAAGAGACCCAGTACTTC
.	TRBV19	TRBJ1-1	.	CASSTDTGTLTEAFF	TGTGCCAGTAGCACTGATACAGGGACACTGACTGAAGCTTTCTTT
.	TRBV4-1	TRBJ1-2	TRBD1	CASSQPLGQWGHGYTF	TGCGCCAGCAGCCAACCCTTGGGACAGTGGGGGCATGGCTACACCTTC
once	TRBV7-2	TRBJ1-4	.	CASSLGLSNEKLFF	TGTGCCAGCAGCCTCGGACTGTCTAATGAAAAACTGTTTTTT
.	TRBV2	TRBJ2-3	TRBD2	CASSEQGGGGADTQYF	TGTGCCAGCAGTGAACAGGGGGGCGGGGGGGCAGATACGCAGTATTTT
.	TRBV7-3	TRBJ2-1	TRBD2	CASSSGGPPGEQFF	TGTGCCAGCAGCTCGGGGGGGCCGCCGGGTGAGCAGTTCTTC
.	TRBV7-2	TRBJ2-2	.	CASSWAGELFF	TGTGCCAGCAGCTGGGCCGGGGAGCTGTTTTTT
few	TRBV28	TRBJ2-7	TRBD1	CASRFGTGVSYEQYF	TGTGCCAGCAGATTTGGGACAGGGGTATCCTACGAGCAGTACTTC
.	TRBV30	TRBJ2-2	TRBD1	CAWSPGGGELFF	TGTGCCTGGAGCCCAGGGGGCGGGGAGCTGTTTTTT
.	TRBV6-5	TRBJ2-7	TRBD1	CASSYSLTGAMEQYF	TGTGCCAGCAGTTACTCGTTGACAGGGGCCATGGAGCAGTACTTC
.	TRBV9	TRBJ2-4	.	CASSVVVRAAKNIQYF	TGTGCCAGCAGCGTAGTCGTCAGGGCGGCCAAAAACATTCAGTACTTC
once	TRBV4-2	TRBJ1-1	.	CASSQVSSQGAFF	TGTGCCAGCAGCCAAGTCTCAAGTCAGGGGGCTTTCTTT
.	TRBV27	TRBJ2-6	.	CASSSSGAGANVLTF	TGTGCCAGCAGTTCATCGGGGGCTGGGGCCAACGTCCTGACTTTC
.	TRBV7-9	TRBJ2-3	TRBD1	CASSRDRNTQYF	TGTGCCAGCAGTCGGGACAGAAATACGCAGTATTTT
.	TRBV5-1	TRBJ2-1	TRBD2	CASGLRGVPYNEQFF	TGCGCCAGCGGCCTTCGGGGGGTACCCTACAATGAGCAGTTCTTC
.	TRBV9	TRBJ2-1	TRBD1	CASSPPGQGYNEQFF	TGTGCCAGCAGCCCCCCGGGACAGGGGTACAATGAGCAGTTCTTC
.	TRBV7-2	TRBJ2-7	.	CASSPGNPYEQYF	TGTGCCAGCAGCCCCGGGAATCCCTACGAGCAGTACTTC
once	TRBV7-9	TRBJ2-3	.	CASSLWGDGQYF	TGTGCCAGCAGCTTATGGGGTGATGGGCAGTATTTT
.	TRBV5-1	TRBJ2-7	.	CASSSGVSPLYEQYF	TGCGCCAGCAGCTCGGGGGTTTCTCCCCTCTACGAGCAGTACTTC
.	TRBV6-6	TRBJ1-3	.	CASSTRSSGNTIYF	TGTGCCAGCAGTACCCGAAGCTCTGGAAACACCATATATTTT
.	TRBV5-6	TRBJ2-5	TRBD2	CASSSFGTKETQYF	TGTGCCAGCAGCTCATTCGGGACTAAAGAGACCCAGTACTTC
.	TRBV9	TRBJ2-3	TRBD2	CASSVVSSGGDTQYF	TGTGCCAGCAGCGTAGTGTCTAGCGGGGGAGATACGCAGTATTTT
.	TRBV19	TRBJ2-1	.	CASRGVTGQSYNEQFF	TGTGCCAGTAGGGGAGTGACAGGACAATCCTACAATGAGCAGTTCTTC
.	TRBV19	TRBJ1-1	.	CATVRNTEAFF	TGTGCCACAGTTCGGAACACTGAAGCTTTCTTT
.	TRBV25-1	TRBJ1-4	TRBD1	CASSDDRGIYEKLFF	TGTGCCAGCAGTGATGACAGGGGAATCTATGAAAAACTGTTTTTT
.	TRBV4-2	TRBJ2-7	TRBD2	CASSQGEGLAGDEQYF	TGTGCCAGCAGCCAAGGTGAGGGACTAGCGGGGGACGAGCAGTACTTC
.	TRBV18	TRBJ2-5	.	CASSPRGDGETQYF	TGTGCCAGCTCACCACGAGGGGACGGAGAGACCCAGTACTTC
.	TRBV3-1/TRBV3-2	TRBJ2-5	TRBD1	CASSHLRQGATETQYF	TGTGCCAGCAGCCATCTTCGACAGGGGGCAACAGAGACCCAGTACTTC
.	TRBV2	TRBJ2-6	.	CASSFRGPSSGANVLTF	TGTGCCAGCAGTTTCCGGGGTCCCAGCTCTGGGGCCAACGTCCTGACTTTC
.	TRBV7-2	TRBJ2-5	.	CASSLGGVSTQYF	TGTGCCAGCAGCTTAGGAGGGGTCAGTACCCAGTACTTC
once	TRBV29-1	TRBJ1-1	.	CSVALSLNTEAFF	TGCAGCGTTGCTCTGTCCCTGAACACTGAAGCTTTCTTT
.	TRBV7-9	TRBJ2-5	TRBD2	CASSLVAGEETQYF	TGTGCCAGCAGCTTAGTGGCGGGGGAAGAGACCCAGTACTTC
once	TRBV6-6	TRBJ1-4	TRBD1	CASSLTGNEKLFF	TGTGCCAGCAGTTTGACAGGGAATGAAAAACTGTTTTTT
.	TRBV18	TRBJ1-6	.	CASSPLEGNSPLHF	TGTGCCAGCTCACCGTTGGAGGGGAATTCACCCCTCCACTTT
.	TRBV10-1	TRBJ1-2	.	CASTRNRDFAGYYGYTF	TGCGCCAGCACTCGGAACAGGGATTTTGCCGGTTACTATGGCTACACCTTC
once	TRBV3-1/TRBV3-2	TRBJ2-1	TRBD1	CASSQGTGAYNEQFF	TGTGCCAGCAGCCAAGGGACAGGGGCCTACAATGAGCAGTTCTTC
.	TRBV9	TRBJ2-5	.	CASSVGGEDETQYF	TGTGCCAGCAGCGTAGGGGGGGAGGATGAGACCCAGTACTTC
few	TRBV5-4	TRBJ2-7	.	CASSFGSYEQYF	TGTGCCAGCAGCTTTGGATCCTACGAGCAGTACTTC
.	TRBV11-2	TRBJ1-6	.	CASQESSYNSPLHF	TGTGCCAGCCAGGAAAGCTCCTATAATTCACCCCTCCACTTT
once	TRBV6-2/TRBV6-3	TRBJ1-6	.	CASSTRGSPLHF	TGTGCCAGCAGTACCAGGGGTTCACCCCTCCACTTT
.	TRBV5-1	TRBJ2-6	.	CASSLSPVFGANVLTF	TGCGCCAGCAGCTTGTCCCCAGTATTCGGGGCCAACGTCCTGACTTTC
.	TRBV28	TRBJ1-1	TRBD1	CASSPGSTGENTEAFF	TGTGCCAGCAGTCCCGGCTCGACAGGGGAAAACACTGAAGCTTTCTTT
.	TRBV5-8	TRBJ1-5	TRBD1	CASSLAGTGYWGQPQHF	TGTGCCAGCAGCTTGGCTGGGACAGGGTATTGGGGTCAGCCCCAGCATTTT
.	TRBV5-4	TRBJ1-2	.	CASSLRGDYGYTF	TGTGCCAGCAGCTTGCGGGGGGACTATGGCTACACCTTC
.	TRBV7-6	TRBJ1-3	.	CASSSLTVSSGNTIYF	TGTGCCAGCAGCTCTCTGACGGTCAGCTCTGGAAACACCATATATTTT